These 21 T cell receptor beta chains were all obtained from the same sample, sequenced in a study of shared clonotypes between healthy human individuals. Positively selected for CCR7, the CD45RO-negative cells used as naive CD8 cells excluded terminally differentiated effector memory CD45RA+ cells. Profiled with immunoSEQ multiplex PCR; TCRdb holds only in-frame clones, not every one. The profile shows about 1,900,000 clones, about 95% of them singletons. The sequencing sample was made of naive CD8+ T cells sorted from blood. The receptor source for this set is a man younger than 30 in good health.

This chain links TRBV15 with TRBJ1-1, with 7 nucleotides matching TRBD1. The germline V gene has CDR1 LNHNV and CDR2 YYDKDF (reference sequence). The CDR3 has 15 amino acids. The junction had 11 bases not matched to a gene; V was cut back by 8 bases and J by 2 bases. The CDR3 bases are TGTGCCACCTGTCCGGGGACAGTCCCCAACACTGAAGCTTTCTTT. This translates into CATCPGTVPNTEAFF.

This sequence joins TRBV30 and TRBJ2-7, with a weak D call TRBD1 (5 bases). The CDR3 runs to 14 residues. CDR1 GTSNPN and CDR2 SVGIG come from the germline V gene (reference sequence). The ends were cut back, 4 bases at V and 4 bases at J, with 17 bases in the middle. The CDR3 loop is CAWTTGQISYEQYF. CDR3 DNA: TGTGCCTGGACAACAGGCCAAATCTCATACGAGCAGTACTTC.

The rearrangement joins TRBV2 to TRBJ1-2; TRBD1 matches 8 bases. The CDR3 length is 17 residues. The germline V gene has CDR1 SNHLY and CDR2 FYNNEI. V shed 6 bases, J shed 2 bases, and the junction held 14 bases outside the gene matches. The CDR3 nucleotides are TGTGCCAGCAGCCCGGGACAGGTAGAAACCATGAACTATGGCTACACCTTC. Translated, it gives CASSPGQVETMNYGYTF.

CDR3 nucleotides: TGCGCCAGCAGCCTACGTTTTATAGCAGATACGCAGTATTTT. This translates into CASSLRFIADTQYF. This chain uses TRBV5-1 with TRBJ2-3; no definite D call. The V and J ends lost 4 bases and 4 bases respectively, with 13 bases between them. This CDR3 comprises 14 residues. Germline-derived CDR1 and CDR2 are SGHRS and YFSETQ.

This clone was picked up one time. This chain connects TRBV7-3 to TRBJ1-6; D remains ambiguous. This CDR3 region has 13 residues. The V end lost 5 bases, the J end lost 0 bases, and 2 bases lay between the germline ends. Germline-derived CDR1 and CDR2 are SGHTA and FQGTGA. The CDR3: CASSLSYNSPLHF. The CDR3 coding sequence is TGTGCCAGCAGCCTCTCCTATAATTCACCCCTCCACTTT.

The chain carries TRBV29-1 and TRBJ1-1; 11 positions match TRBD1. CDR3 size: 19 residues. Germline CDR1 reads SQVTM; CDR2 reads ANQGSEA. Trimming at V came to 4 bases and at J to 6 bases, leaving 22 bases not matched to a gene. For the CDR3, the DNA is TGCAGCGTTGCGGACTTAATGGAACTCCTCGGACAGGGGGCCTCTGAAGCTTTCTTT. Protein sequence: CSVADLMELLGQGASEAFF.

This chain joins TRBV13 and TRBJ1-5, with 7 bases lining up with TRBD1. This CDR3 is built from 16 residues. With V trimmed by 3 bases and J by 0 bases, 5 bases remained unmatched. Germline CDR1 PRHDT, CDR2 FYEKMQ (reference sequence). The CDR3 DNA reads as TGTGCCAGCAGCTTTCGACAGGGCCTTAGCAATCAGCCCCAGCATTTT. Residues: CASSFRQGLSNQPQHF.

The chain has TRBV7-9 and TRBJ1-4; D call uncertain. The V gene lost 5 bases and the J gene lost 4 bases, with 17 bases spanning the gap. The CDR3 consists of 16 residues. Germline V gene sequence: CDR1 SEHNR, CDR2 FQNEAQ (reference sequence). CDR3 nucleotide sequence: TGTGCCAGCAGCACGAGCCCTGGGATGGGTAATGAAAAACTGTTTTTT. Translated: CASSTSPGMGNEKLFF.

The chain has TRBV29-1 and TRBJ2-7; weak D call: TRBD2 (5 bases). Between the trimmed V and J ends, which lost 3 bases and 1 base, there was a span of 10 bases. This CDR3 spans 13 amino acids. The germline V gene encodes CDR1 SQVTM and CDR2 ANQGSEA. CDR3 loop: CSVELEVSYEQYF. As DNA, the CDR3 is TGCAGCGTTGAGTTGGAGGTTTCCTACGAGCAGTACTTC.

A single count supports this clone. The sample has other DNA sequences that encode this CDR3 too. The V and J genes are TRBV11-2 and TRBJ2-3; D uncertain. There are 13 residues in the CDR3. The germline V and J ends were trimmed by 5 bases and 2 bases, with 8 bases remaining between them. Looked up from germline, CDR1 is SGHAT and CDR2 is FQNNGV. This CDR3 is CASSPDLTDTQYF. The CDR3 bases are TGTGCCAGCAGCCCTGACCTCACAGATACGCAGTATTTT.

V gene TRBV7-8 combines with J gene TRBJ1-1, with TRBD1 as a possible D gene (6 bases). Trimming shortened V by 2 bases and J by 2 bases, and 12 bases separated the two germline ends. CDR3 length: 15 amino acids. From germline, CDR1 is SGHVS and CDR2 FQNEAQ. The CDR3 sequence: CASSLPGTSNTEAFF. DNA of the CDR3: TGTGCCAGCAGCTTACCCGGGACATCCAACACTGAAGCTTTCTTT.

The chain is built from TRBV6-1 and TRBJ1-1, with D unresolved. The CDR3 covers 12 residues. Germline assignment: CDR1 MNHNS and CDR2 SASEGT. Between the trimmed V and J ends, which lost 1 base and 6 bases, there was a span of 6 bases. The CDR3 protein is CASSEEGPEAFF. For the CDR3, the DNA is TGTGCCAGCAGTGAAGAGGGCCCTGAAGCTTTCTTT.

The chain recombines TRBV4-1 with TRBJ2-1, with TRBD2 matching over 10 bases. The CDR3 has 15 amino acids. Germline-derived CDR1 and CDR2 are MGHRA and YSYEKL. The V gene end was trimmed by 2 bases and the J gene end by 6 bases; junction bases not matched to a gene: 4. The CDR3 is CASSQSSGGGNEQFF. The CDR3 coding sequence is TGCGCCAGCAGCCAATCCAGCGGGGGGGGCAATGAGCAGTTCTTC.

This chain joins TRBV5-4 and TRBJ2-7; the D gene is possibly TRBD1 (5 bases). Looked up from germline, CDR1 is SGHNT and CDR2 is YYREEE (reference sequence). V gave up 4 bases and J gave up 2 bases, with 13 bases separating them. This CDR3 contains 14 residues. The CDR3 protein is CASSPQGDTYEQYF. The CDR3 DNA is TGTGCCAGCAGCCCCCAAGGGGATACCTACGAGCAGTACTTC.

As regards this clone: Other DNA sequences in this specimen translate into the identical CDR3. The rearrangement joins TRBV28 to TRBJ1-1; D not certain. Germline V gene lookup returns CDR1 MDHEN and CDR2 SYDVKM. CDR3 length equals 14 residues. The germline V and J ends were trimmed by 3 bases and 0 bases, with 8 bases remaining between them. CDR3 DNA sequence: TGTGCCAGCAGTTTTCGGGGAATGAACACTGAAGCTTTCTTT. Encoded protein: CASSFRGMNTEAFF.

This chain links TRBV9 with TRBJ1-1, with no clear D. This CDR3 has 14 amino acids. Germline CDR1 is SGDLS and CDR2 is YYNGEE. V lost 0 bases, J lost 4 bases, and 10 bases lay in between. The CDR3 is CASSVALSGTEAFF. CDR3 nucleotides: TGTGCCAGCAGCGTAGCTTTATCGGGCACTGAAGCTTTCTTT. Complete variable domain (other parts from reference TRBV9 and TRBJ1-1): DSGVTQTPKHLITATGQRVTLRCSPRSGDLSVYWYQQSLDQGLQFLIQYYNGEERAKGNILERFSAQQFPDLHSELNLSSLELGDSALYFCASSVALSGTEAFFGQGTRLTVV.

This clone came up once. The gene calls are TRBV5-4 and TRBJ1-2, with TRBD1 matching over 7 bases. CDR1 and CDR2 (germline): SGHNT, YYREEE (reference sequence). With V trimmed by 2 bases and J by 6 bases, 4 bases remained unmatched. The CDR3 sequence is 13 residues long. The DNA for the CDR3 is TGTGCCAGCAGCTTCACAGGGGTCGATGGCTACACCTTC. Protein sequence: CASSFTGVDGYTF.

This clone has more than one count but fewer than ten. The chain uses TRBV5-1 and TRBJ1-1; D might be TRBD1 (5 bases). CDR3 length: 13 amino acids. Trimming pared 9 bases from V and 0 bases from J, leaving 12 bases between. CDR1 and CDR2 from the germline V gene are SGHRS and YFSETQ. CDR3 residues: CATSTDMNTEAFF. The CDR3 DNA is TGCGCCACCTCGACAGATATGAACACTGAAGCTTTCTTT.

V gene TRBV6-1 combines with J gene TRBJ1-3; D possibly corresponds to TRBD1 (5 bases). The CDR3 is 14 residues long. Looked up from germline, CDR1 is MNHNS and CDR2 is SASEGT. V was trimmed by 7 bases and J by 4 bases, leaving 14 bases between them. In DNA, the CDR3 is TGTGCCAGCACCGGGGCAATCCCCGGAAACACCATATATTTT. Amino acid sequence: CASTGAIPGNTIYF.

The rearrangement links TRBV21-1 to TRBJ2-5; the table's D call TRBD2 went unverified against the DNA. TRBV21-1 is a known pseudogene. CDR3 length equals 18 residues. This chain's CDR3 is CASSKNQRGPICQETQYF. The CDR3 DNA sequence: TGTGCCAGCAGCAAAAACCAGCGGGGGCCGATATGTCAAGAGACCCAGTACTTC.

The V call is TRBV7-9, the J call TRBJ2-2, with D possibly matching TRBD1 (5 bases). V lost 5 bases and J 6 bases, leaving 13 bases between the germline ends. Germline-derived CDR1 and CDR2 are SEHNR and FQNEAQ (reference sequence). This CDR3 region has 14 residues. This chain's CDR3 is CASSPVGVPGELFF. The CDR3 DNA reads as TGTGCCAGCAGCCCGGTAGGGGTCCCCGGGGAGCTGTTTTTT.